This T cell receptor (beta chain) was sequenced in a study of Ad26.COV2.S vaccination and SARS-CoV-2 variants. In the study overall: In the COV1001 trial, the donor was in the Ad26.COV2.S arm.

In regard to this clone: Antigen specificity is unknown.

The study's findings and limits: Vaccine recipients showed a spike-specific TCR breadth that was higher than in placebo recipients. Reportedly, after vaccination the spike-specific CD8+ and CD4+ T cell responses displayed substantial breadth.

Germline V lookup: CDR1 LNHDA, CDR2 SQIVND (reference sequence). The V end was cut by 5 bases, the J end by 7 bases, with 5 bases between. This CDR3 is 11 amino acids long. Assay: immunoSEQ multiplex PCR; the TCRdb copy retains only in-frame clones and omits some. The sample includes approximately 420,000 clones, about 88% seen only once; the top ten take 3.5%. Treatment defined: roughly 19 received Ad26.COV2.S at low or high dose, single or two shots; 5 received placebo; per-sample allocation not given. Each sample was drawn 63 days after the first injection (of vaccine or placebo). The administered vaccine (an Ad26 vector) expressed Wuhan-strain SARS-CoV-2 spike.

V gene TRBV19 combines with J gene TRBJ1-4; D uncertain. Sequenced here: peripheral blood, sampled in a trial of Ad26.COV2.S vaccine versus placebo. The origin of this receptor is a person between 18 and 60 years old who received the Ad26.COV2.S COVID-19 vaccine or a placebo. The chain's CDR3 is CASSAVEKLFF. CDR3 DNA sequence: TGTGCCAGTAGTGCCGTTGAAAAACTGTTTTTT.